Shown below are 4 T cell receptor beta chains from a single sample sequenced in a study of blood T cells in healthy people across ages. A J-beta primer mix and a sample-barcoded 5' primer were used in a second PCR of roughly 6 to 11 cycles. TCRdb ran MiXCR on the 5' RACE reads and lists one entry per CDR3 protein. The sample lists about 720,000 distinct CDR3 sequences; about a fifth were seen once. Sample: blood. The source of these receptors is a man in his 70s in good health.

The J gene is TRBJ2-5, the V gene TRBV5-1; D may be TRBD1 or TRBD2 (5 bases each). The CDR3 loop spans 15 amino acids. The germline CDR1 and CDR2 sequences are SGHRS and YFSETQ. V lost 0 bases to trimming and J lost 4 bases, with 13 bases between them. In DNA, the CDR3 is TGCGCCAGCAGCTTGGGAGTCGGGGCGCGAGAGACCCAGTACTTC. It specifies CASSLGVGARETQYF. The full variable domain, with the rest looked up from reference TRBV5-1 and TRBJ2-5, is KAGVTQTPRYLIKTRGQQVTLSCSPISGHRSVSWYQQTPGQGLQFLFEYFSETQRNKGNFPGRFSGRQFSNSRSEMNVSTLELGDSALYLCASSLGVGARETQYFGPGTRLLVL.

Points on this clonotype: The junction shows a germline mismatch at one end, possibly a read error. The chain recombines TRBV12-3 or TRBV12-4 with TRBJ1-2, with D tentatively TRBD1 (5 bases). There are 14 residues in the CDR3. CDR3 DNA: TGTGCCGGCAGTCCCCGTTATCGGGGGGAAGGCTACACCTTC. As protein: CAGSPRYRGEGYTF.

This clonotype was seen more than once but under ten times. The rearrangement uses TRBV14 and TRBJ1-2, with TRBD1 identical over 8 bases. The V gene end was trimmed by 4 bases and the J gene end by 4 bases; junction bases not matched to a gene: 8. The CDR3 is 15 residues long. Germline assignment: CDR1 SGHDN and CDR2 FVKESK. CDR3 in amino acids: CASSLAGTGPYGYTF. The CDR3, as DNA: TGTGCCAGCAGCCTGGCCGGGACAGGCCCCTATGGCTACACCTTC.

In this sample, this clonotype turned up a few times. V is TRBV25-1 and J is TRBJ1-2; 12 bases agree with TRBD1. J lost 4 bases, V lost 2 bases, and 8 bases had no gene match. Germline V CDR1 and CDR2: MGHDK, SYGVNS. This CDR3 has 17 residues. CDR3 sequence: CASSEGLGTGGAYGYTF. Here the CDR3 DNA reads TGTGCCAGCAGTGAAGGCCTCGGGACAGGGGGCGCCTATGGCTACACCTTC.